One TCR beta chain is described in this entry. The sample belongs to a study of blood T cell repertoires in COVID-19. Whole-study context: Sources were T cells, B-cell-depleted T cells, or PBMCs; the material itself was cDNA or gDNA.

Data came from immunoSEQ multiplex PCR; TCRdb stores just in-frame clones and leaves some out. The sample consists of about 180,000 clones, almost 85% of them appearing once. The CDR3 runs 15 residues. Trimming removed 6 bases from V and 4 bases from J, with 18 bases in between. Germline-derived CDR1 and CDR2 are MNHEY and SVGAGI. The sequence derives from a man aged 18 to 29 with active or convalescent COVID-19. The sequenced sample was peripheral blood. This sequence joins TRBV6-5 and TRBJ1-2; D unresolved. DNA of the CDR3: TGTGCCAGCAGCCAAACGACCGCCTCGGGCTATGGCTACACCTTC. It yields the protein CASSQTTASGYGYTF.